The entry below gives a single T cell receptor (beta chain) sequence along with its context. Which antigen it targets is not known. The source of the sample is a study of T cells expressing NK-cell markers (dated by TCRdb to the early 2020s). Regarding the complete study: Three sorted T-cell subsets (CD3+CD56+NKG2C+, CD3+CD56+NKG2C- and CD3+CD56-NKG2C+) from fewer than 10 donors had their TCR beta-chain repertoires profiled. Among the eight sequenced donors, only one was HCMV-seronegative, while the other seven were HCMV-seropositive. The eight sequenced donors were randomly selected healthy volunteers, three men and five women. Illumina HiSeq 2000/2500, MiSeq or NextSeq was used to sequence libraries as 2 x 150 bp reads. Study-wide conclusions, independent of this receptor: It remained unclear whether the expanded NKG2C-expressing T cell clones were specific for HCMV antigens. For 5 or 6 donors, the dominant CD3+CD56+NKG2C+ clonotypes were among the top 10 CD8+ clonotypes and accounted for roughly 1.0-7.5% of CD8+ T cells. Those dominant clonotypes were again the most abundant among CD3+CD56-NKG2C+ cells in a few donors, at 28.3-60.1%.

Sequencing took place on an Illumina HiSeq 2000. TCR beta cDNA libraries were prepared using 5'RACE template switching, which introduced a universal primer site and unique molecular identifiers. Synthesis of cDNA was primed from the TCR beta constant segment and was followed by two consecutive PCR amplification steps. As for the original processing: MIGEC handled demultiplexing of the reads and grouping by UMI, while MiTCR was used to assemble and quantify clonotypes. To exclude erroneous sequences, only TCR cDNA sequences supported by at least two reads were retained. The tcR package was used for downstream repertoire analysis, and clonotypes were matched between fractions using CDR3 nucleotide sequence together with V segment. VDJmatch was used to annotate antigen specificity against VDJdb, with one amino acid substitution allowed in CDR3. The reads went through TCRdb reprocessing, and each CDR3 protein sequence gets one entry with no DNA. The V and J calls shown here were made by TCRdb, not taken from the authors' results. The sample table on file contains over 350,000 distinct CDR3 sequences. Clones ranked in the top ten supply around 10% of the sample.

HCMV serostatus was determined by detecting HCMV-specific IgG in serum with a commercial ELISA kit. Peripheral blood mononuclear cells were isolated from blood by Ficoll density gradient centrifugation. In the germline V gene (reference sequence), CDR1 corresponds to MNHEY and CDR2 to SMNVEV. The CDR3 sequence holds 15 residues, the cysteine and phenylalanine included. The DNA sequence is not available. The chain employs TRBV27 and TRBJ2-7; TCRdb selects TRBD2, and the lack of DNA leaves this call unchecked. Sequenced material: blood T cells: a sorted CD56 or NKG2C T cell subset, CD4+ or CD8+ T cells, or bulk PBMC T cells (not recorded which). The receptor was isolated from a woman in her 50s in good health. Donor details come from another sample of the same person, matched by shared clones. The CDR3 loop reads CATHLTGTSDYEQYF.